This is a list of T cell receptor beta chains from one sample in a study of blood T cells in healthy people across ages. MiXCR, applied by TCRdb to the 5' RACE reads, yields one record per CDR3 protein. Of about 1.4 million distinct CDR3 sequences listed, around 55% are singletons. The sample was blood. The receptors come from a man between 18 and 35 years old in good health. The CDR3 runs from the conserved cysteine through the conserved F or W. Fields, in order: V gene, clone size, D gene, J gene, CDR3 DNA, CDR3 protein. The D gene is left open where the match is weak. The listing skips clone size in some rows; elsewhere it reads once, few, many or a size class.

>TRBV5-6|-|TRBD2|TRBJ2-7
TGTGCCAGCAGCTTTTTGGGCCTAGCGGGGAGCTCCTACGAGCAGTACTTC
CASSFLGLAGSSYEQYF
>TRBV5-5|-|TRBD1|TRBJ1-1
TGTGCCAGCAGCGGATTGTCTCCCAGGGGGTGGGACACTGAAGCTTTCTTT
CASSGLSPRGWDTEAFF
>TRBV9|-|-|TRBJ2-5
TGTGCCAGCAAGGGAGTAGGGGAGACCCAGTACTTC
CASKGVGETQYF
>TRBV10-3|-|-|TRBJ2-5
TGTGCCATCTCAGAGGGGGAGAGTGAGCAGTACTTC
CAISEGESEQYF
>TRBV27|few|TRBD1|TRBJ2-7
TGTGCCAGCAGTCTCCCTTCACCGGGACAGGGGCAGACACTCTACTACGAGCAGTACTTC
CASSLPSPGQGQTLYYEQYF
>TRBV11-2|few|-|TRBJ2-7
TGTGCCAGCAGCTTCCCAGAGCTTTTCTACGAGCAGTACTTC
CASSFPELFYEQYF
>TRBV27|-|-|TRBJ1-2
TGTGCCAGCAGTCCCTCTGCAGGGGCTCCTTTCTATGGCTACACCTTC
CASSPSAGAPFYGYTF
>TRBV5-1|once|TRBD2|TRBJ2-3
TGCGCCAGCAGCTCTTCAGACGGGGGGGCCCATGAAGATACGCAGTATTTT
CASSSSDGGAHEDTQYF
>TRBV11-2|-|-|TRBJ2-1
TGTGCCAGCAGTTTAGTCGACTCACGGTTCTTC
CASSLVDSRFF
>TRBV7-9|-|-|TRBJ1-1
TGTGCCAGCAGCTTTCGTGGGGAAATAACTGAAGCTTTCTTT
CASSFRGEITEAFF
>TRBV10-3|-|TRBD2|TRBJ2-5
TGTGCCATCAGTTCTGGGACTAGCGCCCTTCAAGAGACCCAGTACTTC
CAISSGTSALQETQYF
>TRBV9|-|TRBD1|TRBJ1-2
TGTGCCAGCAGTGGTACCGGGACAGGGTCTGGCTACACCTTC
CASSGTGTGSGYTF
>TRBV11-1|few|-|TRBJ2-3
TGTGCCAGCAGCTTCGAGGGGGGGACAGATACGCAGTATTTT
CASSFEGGTDTQYF
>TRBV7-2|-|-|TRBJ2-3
TGTGCCAGCAGCCCCGGCGACGGGATAAGGAGCACAGATACGCAGTATTTT
CASSPGDGIRSTDTQYF
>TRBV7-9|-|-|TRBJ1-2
TGTGCCGGGGGCAGTAGGGGTGGAAACTATGGCTACACCTTC
CAGGSRGGNYGYTF
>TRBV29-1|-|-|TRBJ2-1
TGCAGCGTTGAGTCCAGGGAGGACAGTGAGCAGTTCTTC
CSVESREDSEQFF
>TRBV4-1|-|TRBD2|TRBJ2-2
TGCGCCAGCAGCCAAGGTGGCGGGAGGACCATCACCGGGGAGCTGTTTTTT
CASSQGGGRTITGELFF
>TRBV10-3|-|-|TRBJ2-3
TGTGCCATCAGTGAGTCAACTAGCCGGACAGATACGCAGTATTTT
CAISESTSRTDTQYF
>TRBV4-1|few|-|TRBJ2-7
TGCGCCAGCAGCCAAGTATTAGTCGCCTACGAGCAGTACTTC
CASSQVLVAYEQYF
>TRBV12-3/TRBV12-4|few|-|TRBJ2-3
TGTGCCAGCAGTTTAGGCAGGGACACAGATACGCAGTATTTT
CASSLGRDTDTQYF
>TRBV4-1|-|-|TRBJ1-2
TGCGCCAGCAGCCACCTAGGCGGGGTCTATGGCTACACCTTC
CASSHLGGVYGYTF
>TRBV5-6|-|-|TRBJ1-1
TGTGCCAGCACCACCCTAAGGGGGTCGACTGAAGCTTTCTTT
CASTTLRGSTEAFF
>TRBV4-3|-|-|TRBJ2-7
TGCGCCAGCAGCCGCGGTGCCCAGAGCTCCTACGAGCAGTACTTC
CASSRGAQSSYEQYF
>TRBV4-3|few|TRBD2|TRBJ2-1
TGCGCCAGCAGCCAAGACGGACTAGCGGGGAATGAGCAGTTCTTC
CASSQDGLAGNEQFF
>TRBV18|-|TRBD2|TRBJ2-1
TGTGCCAGCTCACCATCCGCGGGAGTGGATGAGCAGTTCTTC
CASSPSAGVDEQFF
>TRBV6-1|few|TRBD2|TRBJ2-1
TGTGCCAGCATCGGACTAGCGGGAGGTAGGACCTACAATGAGCAGTTCTTC
CASIGLAGGRTYNEQFF
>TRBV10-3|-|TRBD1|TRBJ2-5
TGTGCCATCAGTGAGAAGACAGGGGAAGTGCAGTACTTC
CAISEKTGEVQYF
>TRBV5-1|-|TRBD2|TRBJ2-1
TGCGCCAGCAGCCTCAAGACTAGCGGGGGGCTATCATACAATGAGCAGTTCTTC
CASSLKTSGGLSYNEQFF
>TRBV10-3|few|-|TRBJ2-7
TGTGCCATCAGTGAGATTCCGCTAGACACAAGCTACGAGCAGTACTTC
CAISEIPLDTSYEQYF
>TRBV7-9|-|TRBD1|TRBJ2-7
TGTGCCAGCAGCCCGGGGTCGGACAGGGTGCCCTACGAGCAGTACTTC
CASSPGSDRVPYEQYF
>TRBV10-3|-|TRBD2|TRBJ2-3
TGTGCCAGCCGACTAGCGGGGAAAGTCGATACGCAGTATTTT
CASRLAGKVDTQYF
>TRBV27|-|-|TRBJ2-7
TGTGCCAGCAGTACCATCGAACAAACCTACGAGCAGTACTTC
CASSTIEQTYEQYF
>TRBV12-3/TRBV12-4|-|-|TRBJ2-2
TGTGCCAGCAGTTCCGATAACACCGGGGAGCTGTTTTTT
CASSSDNTGELFF
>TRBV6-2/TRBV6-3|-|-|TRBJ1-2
TGTGCCAGCAGTTACCCCCGGTTCCAAGCTTATGGCTACACCTTC
CASSYPRFQAYGYTF
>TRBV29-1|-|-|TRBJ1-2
TGCAGCGTTGAGGCCGACATGTCTGGCTACACCTTC
CSVEADMSGYTF
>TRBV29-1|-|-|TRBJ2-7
TGCAGCGGCATGGACCGCGAAAACTACGAGCAGTACTTC
CSGMDRENYEQYF
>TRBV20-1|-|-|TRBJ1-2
TGCAGTGCTAGTTCCCGGGACAAGTATGGCTACACCTTC
CSASSRDKYGYTF
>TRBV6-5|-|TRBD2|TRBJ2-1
TGTGCCAGCAGTTACTCGACTAGCGGGGAGCAGTTCTTC
CASSYSTSGEQFF
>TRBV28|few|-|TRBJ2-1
TGTGCCAGCAGTTTAGGTGCTTTGCCAGCGTTGGGCAATGAGCAGTTCTTC
CASSLGALPALGNEQFF
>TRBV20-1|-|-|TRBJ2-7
TGCAGTGCTAGTCTTGGGACAATCGAGCAGTACTTC
CSASLGTIEQYF
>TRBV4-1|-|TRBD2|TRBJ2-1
TGCGCCAGCAGCCAACGACTAGCTCGCTCTGGGGGGAATGAGCAGTTCTTC
CASSQRLARSGGNEQFF
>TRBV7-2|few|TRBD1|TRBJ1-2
TGTGCCAGCAGCCCCGGGACAGGGGTTCCTGGCTACACCTTC
CASSPGTGVPGYTF
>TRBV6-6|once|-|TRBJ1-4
TGTGCCAGCATTGCCGGGGGTATAGGTGAAAAACTGTTTTTT
CASIAGGIGEKLFF
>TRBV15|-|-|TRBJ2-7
TGTGCCACCAGCGATCTCGAGGCCTTACAGCCCTACGAGCAGTACTTC
CATSDLEALQPYEQYF
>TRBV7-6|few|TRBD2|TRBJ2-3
TGTGCCAGCAGCTTGGGAACTAGCGGGAGTCTCCCAGATACGCAGTATTTT
CASSLGTSGSLPDTQYF
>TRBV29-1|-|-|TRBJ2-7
TGCAGCGTTATCCGCCGAAGGGGGGTTTCCTACGAGCAGTACTTC
CSVIRRRGVSYEQYF
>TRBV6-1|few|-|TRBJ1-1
TGTGCCAGCATCCCCCCTTACGGGGGTATTGCTGAAGCTTTCTTT
CASIPPYGGIAEAFF
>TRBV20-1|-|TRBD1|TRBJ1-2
TGCAGTGCTACAGGGGGCGCGCATGGCTACACCTTC
CSATGGAHGYTF
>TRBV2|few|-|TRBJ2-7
TGTGCCAGCAGTGGACCCGCCTACGAGCAGTACTTC
CASSGPAYEQYF
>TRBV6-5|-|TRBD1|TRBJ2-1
TGTGCCAGCAGTGCAACAGGGGGTTTCACCGGGGAGCTGTTCTTC
CASSATGGFTGELFF
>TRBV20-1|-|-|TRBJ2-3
TGCAGTGCTAGGGACGGGAGTAGCACAGATACGCAGTATTTT
CSARDGSSTDTQYF
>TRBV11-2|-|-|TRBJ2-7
TGTGCCAGCAGCTTAGGCCAGGGGACATCCACCTACAATGAGCAGTACTTC
CASSLGQGTSTYNEQYF
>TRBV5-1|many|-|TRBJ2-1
TGCGCCAGCAGCCCGTCGGGCGGGGTTTACAATGAGCAGTTCTTC
CASSPSGGVYNEQFF